This TCR beta chain was profiled in a study of Graves' ophthalmopathy and Graves' hyperthyroidism. Overall study results and limits: Most clonotypes expanded in thyroid above 0.001 frequency were present in blood too.

As the template, RNA transcripts were used to amplify TCR beta CDR3 regions. HTBI-primed RT-PCR formed the first round, and a multiplex PCR formed the second. TCRdb independently ran MiXCR on the multiplex PCR reads; one entry per CDR3 protein. Found here are about 380,000 distinct CDR3 sequences, over 15% of them singletons; the top ten hold about 7%. Note on this clonotype: Its antigen remains unidentified.

Sequenced material: peripheral blood. The clonotype originates from a woman aged 18-35 years with stable Graves' hyperthyroidism.

CDR3 sequence: CASSVGGGLGHNEQFF. CDR3 sequence (DNA): TGTGCCAGCAGCGTAGGGGGGGGACTAGGCCACAATGAGCAGTTCTTC. The V call is TRBV9, the J call TRBJ2-1; TRBD2 matches 8 bases. The V and J ends lost 0 bases and 5 bases, in that order; junction bases with no gene match: 7. Germline V CDR1 and CDR2: SGDLS, YYNGEE. This CDR3 is 16 amino acids long.